Following are 28 T cell receptor beta chains from one sample sequenced in a study of T cell repertoires in cytomegalovirus infection. TCRdb independently ran MiXCR on the reads; one entry per CDR3 protein. The sample consists of fewer than 200,000 distinct CDR3 sequences, about 21% of them appearing once. Sequences were obtained from PBMCs. Source of these receptors: a human donor in good health (CMV status not recorded). Some clones in this sample may be carry-over from other donors' samples.

This clonotype was detected ten times or more. The chain employs TRBV11-2 and TRBJ1-3, with a possible D match to TRBD1 (5 bases). V lost 0 bases and J lost 2, with 8 bases in between. CDR1 is SGHAT and CDR2 is FQNNGV in the germline V gene. There are 15 residues in the CDR3. The CDR3 loop is CASSLEPGTGNTIYF. CDR3 nucleotides: TGTGCCAGCAGCTTAGAACCAGGGACTGGAAACACCATATATTTT.

The sample holds many counts of this clonotype. CDR3 bases: TGCAGCGGTAGGGTTAACAGCAATTCACCCCTCCACTTT. Protein product: CSGRVNSNSPLHF. The gene calls are TRBV29-1 and TRBJ1-6; D not resolved. Trimming left V 7 bases short and J 7 bases short, with 14 bases between. Germline V CDR1 and CDR2: SQVTM, ANQGSEA. This CDR3 contains 13 residues.

At least ten counts were recorded for this clonotype. The gene calls are TRBV27 and TRBJ2-1; D might be TRBD1 or TRBD2, each matching 6 bases. The V and J ends lost 5 bases and 2 bases respectively, with 16 bases between them. Germline CDR1 and CDR2: MNHEY and SMNVEV (reference sequence). This CDR3 is 16 amino acids long. The CDR3 DNA reads as TGTGCCAGCAGTCCGCAGGACGGGGGCACCTACAATGAGCAGTTCTTC. This encodes CASSPQDGGTYNEQFF.

The genes are TRBV12-3 or TRBV12-4 and TRBJ2-3, with 9 positions matching TRBD2. V shed 5 bases and J 4 bases; nucleotides not matched to a gene: 10. This CDR3 contains 16 residues. The CDR3: CASSPFSGRVADTQYF. DNA of the CDR3: TGTGCCAGCAGTCCCTTTAGCGGGAGAGTGGCAGATACGCAGTATTTT.

This clonotype was seen only a few times. The chain recombines TRBV28 with TRBJ1-5; D may be TRBD1 (5 bases). Germline values: CDR1 MDHEN, CDR2 SYDVKM. The ends were cut back, 8 bases at V and 7 bases at J, with 18 bases in the middle. The CDR3 extends over 14 amino acids. CDR3 sequence: CASRAPGAGQPQHF. CDR3 bases: TGTGCCAGCCGAGCTCCCGGGGCGGGCCAGCCCCAGCATTTT.

This clonotype was counted a few times. The rearrangement joins TRBV29-1 to TRBJ2-5; D possibly corresponds to TRBD1 (6 bases). The ends were cut back, 4 bases at V and 4 bases at J, with 10 bases in the middle. Germline loops: CDR1 SQVTM, CDR2 ANQGSEA. The CDR3 covers 12 residues. In nucleotides, the CDR3 is TGCAGCGTTGGGAGAGGGGGAGAGACCCAGTACTTC. This gives the protein CSVGRGGETQYF.

Only a few counts were recorded for this clonotype. The chain uses TRBV2 and TRBJ2-7; 14 bases align to TRBD2. The CDR3 loop spans 20 amino acids. Germline loops: CDR1 SNHLY, CDR2 FYNNEI. After removal of 0 bases from V and 5 bases from J, the junction contained 15 bases not matched to a gene. CDR3 coding DNA: TGTGCCAGCAGTGAAGCGCTTCGACTAGCGGGGGGGCGCGAGGTCGACGAGCAGTACTTC. This gives the protein CASSEALRLAGGREVDEQYF.

The V call is TRBV7-9, the J call TRBJ2-2, with a possible D match to TRBD1 (5 bases). The CDR3 length is 15 residues. With 5 bases removed from V and 5 bases from J, the gap between germline ends came to 15 bases. Germline CDR1 and CDR2: SEHNR and FQNEAQ (reference sequence). DNA of the CDR3: TGTGCCAGCAGCCCAAAGTCAGGGCGGACCGGGGAGCTGTTTTTT. Amino acid sequence: CASSPKSGRTGELFF.

This clonotype was seen a few times. The rearrangement joins TRBV10-3 to TRBJ2-2, with no clear D. Trimming took 4 bases from V and 0 from J, leaving 3 bases between them. CDR1 is ENHRY, CDR2 SYGVKD, per germline. CDR3 size: 13 residues. The chain's CDR3 is CAISVANTGELFF. In nucleotides, the CDR3 is TGTGCCATCAGTGTAGCGAACACCGGGGAGCTGTTTTTT.

At least ten counts were recorded for this clonotype. CDR3 coding DNA: TGTGCCACCCGGGACAGGGCGAAGGGCACTGAAGCTTTCTTT. It yields the protein CATRDRAKGTEAFF. V is TRBV6-1 and J is TRBJ1-1, with 9 bases fitting TRBD1. CDR1 and CDR2 (germline): MNHNS, SASEGT. CDR3 size: 14 residues. V lost 10 bases, J lost 4 bases, and 10 bases stayed unmatched.

The chain is built from TRBV5-1 and TRBJ1-3; no clear D. The CDR3 loop spans 16 amino acids. Trimming removed 0 bases from V and 0 bases from J, with 10 bases in between. Germline lookup yields CDR1 SGHRS and CDR2 YFSETQ. The CDR3 here is CASSLEGPLSGNTIYF. CDR3 nucleotides: TGCGCCAGCAGCTTGGAGGGTCCGCTCTCTGGAAACACCATATATTTT.

About this clonotype: A read error may account for a junction end that differs from germline. This chain connects TRBV6-6 to TRBJ2-1; TRBD2 agrees at 9 bases. This CDR3 has 18 amino acids. Germline CDR1 is MNHNY and CDR2 is SVGAGI (reference sequence). The CDR3 region has the DNA TGTGCCAGCGCCCTTTTGCAGGTAGCGGGAGTCTTATACAATGAGCAGATCTTC. Amino acids: CASALLQVAGVLYNEQIF.

The sample holds many counts of this clonotype. The chain couples TRBV24-1 to TRBJ2-1; 9 bases match TRBD1. CDR1 is KGHDR and CDR2 is SFDVKD in the germline V gene. With V trimmed by 5 bases and J by 7 bases, 8 bases remained unmatched. CDR3 size: 15 residues. CDR3 DNA sequence: TGTGCCACCAGTGCCTCCGGGACAGGGAGTAATGAGCAGTTCTTC. Its translation is CATSASGTGSNEQFF.

This clonotype was picked up many times. The chain joins TRBV7-8 to TRBJ2-2, with 8 positions matching TRBD1. V dropped 8 bases and J dropped 0; count of bases not matched to a gene: 20. Germline CDR1 SGHVS, CDR2 FQNEAQ. The CDR3 length is 20 residues. The CDR3 region is CASSQRGAGGQAANTGELFF. The CDR3 DNA follows: TGTGCCAGCTCCCAGCGTGGGGCAGGGGGCCAAGCCGCGAACACCGGGGAGCTGTTTTTT.

The chain employs TRBV19 and TRBJ2-7, with 12 bases identical to TRBD2. This CDR3 has 15 residues. V was clipped by 6 bases and J by 3 bases; unmatched bases: 6. Germline CDR1 and CDR2: LNHDA and SQIVND (reference sequence). CDR3 protein: CASSPRLAGDYEQYF. The CDR3 coding sequence is TGTGCCAGTAGCCCTCGACTAGCGGGAGACTACGAGCAGTACTTC.

The CDR3 region is CASSQGGANVLTF. The DNA for the CDR3 is TGTGCCAGCAGCCAAGGTGGGGCCAACGTCCTGACTTTC. The chain carries TRBV14 and TRBJ2-6, with unresolved D. CDR1 is SGHDN and CDR2 is FVKESK in the germline V gene. CDR3 size: 13 residues. V shed 1 base and J shed 3 bases, with 1 base lying between them. The whole variable domain, remainder taken from reference TRBV14 and TRBJ2-6, is EAGVTQFPSHSVIEKGQTVTLRCDPISGHDNLYWYRRVMGKEIKFLLHFVKESKQDESGMPNNRFLAERTGGTYSTLKVQPAELEDSGVYFCASSQGGANVLTFGAGSRLTVL.

The CDR3 sequence: CASTRQEDSNQPQHF. DNA for the CDR3: TGTGCCAGCACCCGCCAGGAGGATAGCAATCAGCCCCAGCATTTT. The chain has TRBV12-3 or TRBV12-4 and TRBJ1-5, with D uncertain. This CDR3 is 15 amino acids long. V shed 7 bases and J shed 0 bases, with 13 bases lying between them.

This clonotype was seen a single time. V and J are TRBV7-2 and TRBJ1-2; the D is unclear. The CDR3 sequence is 13 residues long. Trimming took 7 bases from V and 6 from J, leaving 15 bases between them. Germline V lookup: CDR1 SGHTA, CDR2 FQGNSA. CDR3 in amino acids: CASKLSTEDGYTF. The CDR3, as DNA: TGTGCCAGCAAGCTTAGTACGGAAGATGGCTACACCTTC.

About this clonotype itself: A much larger clone sits a single nucleotide away, making a read error possible. CDR3 DNA: TGTGCCAGCACCAGGGGGATCGGGGCCAACGTCCAGACTTTC. Translated, it gives CASTRGIGANVQTF. The rearrangement uses TRBV7-3 and TRBJ2-6, with TRBD1 identical over 7 bases. Germline-derived CDR1 and CDR2 are SGHTA and FQGTGA. This CDR3 contains 14 residues.

This chain joins TRBV28 and TRBJ1-6, with D uncertain. In germline, CDR1 is MDHEN, CDR2 SYDVKM. Trimming left V 6 bases short and J 7 bases short, with 16 bases between. The CDR3 sequence is 15 residues long. CDR3 amino acids: CASRTEQRGNSPLHF. The DNA of the CDR3 is TGTGCCAGCAGGACTGAACAGCGAGGGAATTCACCCCTCCACTTT.

The table lists this clonotype with many counts. CDR3 nucleotide sequence: TGTGCCAGCAGTTACCGCCAAACGGGTTCCCGGTATTTT. It specifies CASSYRQTGSRYF. The V call is TRBV6-6, the J call TRBJ1-3; D not certain. Trimming removed 2 bases at V and 16 bases at J, with 18 bases between. Germline loops: CDR1 MNHNY, CDR2 SVGAGI (reference sequence). The CDR3 contains 13 residues.

In DNA, the CDR3 is TGCGCCAGCAGCCAAGCAGGGCAGGGGAGGGCCAAAAACATTCAGTACTTC. It codes for CASSQAGQGRAKNIQYF. The rearrangement uses TRBV4-1 and TRBJ2-4; D tentatively reads TRBD1 or TRBD2 (6 bases each). V was trimmed by 1 base and J by 1 base, leaving 14 bases between them. The CDR3 contains 17 residues. Germline V lookup: CDR1 MGHRA, CDR2 YSYEKL.

The V gene is TRBV7-9, the J gene TRBJ1-2; 11 bases line up with TRBD1. Germline V gene data show CDR1 as SEHNR and CDR2 as FQNEAQ (reference sequence). J gave up 5 bases and V 4 bases, and 12 bases lay outside the gene matches. This CDR3 is built from 17 residues. The CDR3 DNA sequence: TGTGCCAGCAGCTCCGGACAGGGGGCGTCGAATCAGTATGGCTACACCTTC. Translating it yields CASSSGQGASNQYGYTF.

This clonotype was seen more than once but under ten times. V and J are TRBV6-4 and TRBJ2-3, with D possibly being TRBD1 (5 bases). The V end was cut by 3 bases, the J end by 4 bases, with 11 bases between. The germline gives CDR1 MRHNA, CDR2 SNTAGT. The CDR3 extends over 14 amino acids. Here the CDR3 reads CASSDVARADTQYF. In DNA form, the CDR3 reads TGTGCCAGCAGTGATGTGGCCAGGGCAGATACGCAGTATTTT.

V is TRBV6-8 and J is TRBJ2-7, with D maybe TRBD2 (6 bases). Germline V CDR1 and CDR2: MNHGY, SAAAGT. Trimming shortened V by 6 bases and J by 1 base, and 16 bases separated the two germline ends. The CDR3 totals 15 residues. The CDR3 here is CASSVGRGSSYEQYF. CDR3 DNA: TGTGCCAGCAGCGTCGGTCGGGGGTCTTCCTACGAGCAGTACTTC.

The table lists this clonotype with a few counts. The chain couples TRBV18 to TRBJ1-1; 9 positions agree with TRBD1. Germline V gives CDR1 KGHSH, CDR2 LQKENI. The CDR3 loop spans 14 amino acids. The V segment lost 4 bases and the J segment 5 bases; nucleotides outside the gene matches: 5. The CDR3 sequence is CASSQGQGRTEAFF. CDR3 coding DNA: TGTGCCAGCTCACAGGGACAGGGTCGTACTGAAGCTTTCTTT.

At least ten counts were recorded for this clonotype. The gene calls are TRBV10-3 and TRBJ1-1, with 8 nucleotides matching TRBD1. The CDR3 contains 15 residues. V lost 3 bases, J lost 1 base, and 4 bases stayed unmatched. CDR1 is ENHRY and CDR2 is SYGVKD in the germline V gene. Here the CDR3 DNA reads TGTGCCATCAGTGAAACAGGGGGAGAGAACACTGAAGCTTTCTTT. It encodes CAISETGGENTEAFF.

Of note for this clonotype: The junction departs from the called germline gene at one end, perhaps through a read error. V gene TRBV19 combines with J gene TRBJ2-2; 12 bases fit TRBD2. The CDR3 is 16 amino acids. The germline CDR1 and CDR2 sequences are LNHDA and SQIVND (reference sequence). DNA for the CDR3: TGTGCCAGTAGTAGGGGACTAGCGGGTTTTACCGGGGAGCTGGTTTTT. It codes for CASSRGLAGFTGELVF.